The 3 T cell receptor beta chains below all came from one sample that was sequenced in a study of OX40 agonist ivuxolimab in advanced cancers. This table comes from immunoSEQ multiplex PCR, and its TCRdb copy is limited to in-frame clones, with some not included. The sample yields approximately 67,000 clones, over 80% seen once. The material was CD4+ or CD8+ T cells sorted from blood, obtained in a trial of the OX40 agonist ivuxolimab. These receptors were taken from an adult with an advanced solid tumor such as melanoma, head and neck, liver or kidney cancer.

The chain recombines TRBV7-2 with TRBJ1-5; weak D call: TRBD1 (5 bases). The ends were cut back, 2 bases at V and 5 bases at J, with 13 bases in the middle. The germline gives CDR1 SGHTA, CDR2 FQGNSA. The CDR3 totals 15 residues. CDR3 nucleotide sequence: TGTGCCAGCAGCTTAAGTTGGACAAATGATCAGCCCCAGCATTTT. Residues: CASSLSWTNDQPQHF.

The gene calls are TRBV6-1 and TRBJ2-3; 8 bases fit TRBD2. Germline V gives CDR1 MNHNS, CDR2 SASEGT. The CDR3 runs 13 residues. CDR3 bases: TGTTCCGGGGGGGGAACTAGCACAGATACGCAGTATTTT. It is translated as CSGGGTSTDTQYF.

The CDR3 bases are TGTGCCAGCAGTCCCAGACAGAACTATGGCTACACCTTC. Translated, it gives CASSPRQNYGYTF. This chain joins TRBV2 and TRBJ1-2; D perhaps matches TRBD1 (5 bases). CDR1 is SNHLY and CDR2 is FYNNEI in the germline V gene. This CDR3 has 13 residues. Trimming left V 5 bases short and J 2 bases short, with 9 bases between.